The 18 T cell receptor beta chains listed next were all sequenced from one sample in a study of identical twins. TCRdb re-called the 5' RACE reads through MiXCR, storing one row per CDR3 protein. Counted here are hundreds of thousands of distinct CDR3 sequences, less than 25% occurring once; the ten biggest clones make up more than 4%. This same sample was also taken into another study, of T cells expressing NK-cell markers.

Specimen: PBMCs. Receptors were obtained from a young woman in good health.

V and J are TRBV12-3 or TRBV12-4 and TRBJ2-1; tentatively, D is TRBD1 (6 bases). There are 11 residues in the CDR3. Trimming removed 8 bases from V and 9 bases from J, with 11 bases in between. As DNA, the CDR3 is TGTGCCAGCGGGGGCCTTGCTGAGCAGTTCTTC. This codes for CASGGLAEQFF.

This CDR3 reads CASSLGWPPGNEQFF. The CDR3 DNA sequence: TGCGCCAGCAGCTTGGGGTGGCCCCCGGGAAATGAGCAGTTCTTC. This chain connects TRBV5-1 to TRBJ2-1, with D maybe TRBD2 (5 bases). The CDR3 has 15 residues. The germline V and J ends were trimmed by 0 bases and 7 bases, with 14 bases remaining between them. CDR1 SGHRS and CDR2 YFSETQ come from the germline V gene. The variable domain in full, with the rest retrieved from reference TRBV5-1 and TRBJ2-1, is KAGVTQTPRYLIKTRGQQVTLSCSPISGHRSVSWYQQTPGQGLQFLFEYFSETQRNKGNFPGRFSGRQFSNSRSEMNVSTLELGDSALYLCASSLGWPPGNEQFFGPGTRLTVL.

This chain joins TRBV20-1 and TRBJ2-1; TRBD2 matches at 13 bases. Germline V gene lookup returns CDR1 DFQATT and CDR2 SNEGSKA (reference sequence). The CDR3 spans 16 residues. Unmatched junction bases numbered 11, after V lost 0 bases and J lost 12 bases. CDR3 sequence reads: CSARDPPRLAGGGQFF. CDR3 sequence (DNA): TGCAGTGCTAGAGATCCCCCGAGACTAGCGGGGGGCGGGCAGTTCTTC.

V and J are TRBV7-9 and TRBJ2-7, with D possibly TRBD1 on 5 matching bases. CDR1 is SEHNR and CDR2 is FQNEAQ in the germline V gene (reference sequence). The V end was cut by 5 bases, the J end by 3 bases, with 11 bases between. The CDR3 runs 13 residues. The DNA for the CDR3 is TGTGCCAGCAGCACGAAGGGGAACTACGAGCAGTACTTC. It codes for CASSTKGNYEQYF.

This clonotype was observed a few times. The chain links TRBV7-2 to TRBJ2-3; D uncertain. Germline V CDR1 and CDR2: SGHTA, FQGNSA. V lost 0 bases and J 6 bases, leaving 7 bases between the germline ends. This CDR3 spans 13 amino acids. This CDR3 is CASSLAREDTQYF. The CDR3 coding sequence is TGTGCCAGCAGCTTAGCTCGAGAGGATACGCAGTATTTT.

The chain couples TRBV20-1 to TRBJ1-1; D not certain. This CDR3 spans 15 amino acids. Germline lookup yields CDR1 DFQATT and CDR2 SNEGSKA (reference sequence). The V and J ends lost 0 bases and 4 bases respectively, with 15 bases between them. Here the CDR3 DNA reads TGCAGTGCTAGAGATCTTGCAGCGAGCTTCACTGAAGCTTTCTTT. Protein sequence: CSARDLAASFTEAFF.

This clonotype was observed a few times. The chain links TRBV5-4 to TRBJ2-1; 10 positions agree with TRBD2. CDR3 length equals 16 residues. The germline CDR1 and CDR2 sequences are SGHNT and YYREEE (reference sequence). The junction had 14 bases not matched to a gene; V was cut back by 4 bases and J by 10 bases. In DNA, the CDR3 is TGTGCCAGCAGCCCCCGCGGTAGCGGGAGGTTAGGGGAGCAGTTCTTC. The encoded protein is CASSPRGSGRLGEQFF.

The rearrangement uses TRBV29-1 and TRBJ1-2, with a possible D match to TRBD1 (5 bases). Germline CDR1 and CDR2: SQVTM and ANQGSEA. The CDR3 has 12 amino acids. Deletions cut 3 bases from V and 5 bases from J, with 10 bases between. The CDR3 region has the DNA TGCAGCGTTGAGTCCCAGGGTTATGGCTACACCTTC. This encodes CSVESQGYGYTF. The entire variable domain, with the rest obtained from reference TRBV29-1 and TRBJ1-2, is as follows: SAVISQKPSRDICQRGTSLTIQCQVDSQVTMMFWYRQQPGQSLTLIATANQGSEATYESGFVIDKFPISRPNLTFSTLTVSNMSPEDSSIYLCSVESQGYGYTFGSGTRLTVV.

The chain employs TRBV5-1 and TRBJ2-3; D is perhaps TRBD2 (6 bases). CDR1 SGHRS and CDR2 YFSETQ come from the germline V gene. Deletions cut 1 base from V and 8 bases from J, with 26 bases between. The length of the CDR3 is 18 residues. CDR3: CASSLKSAGQRFEGTQYF. The CDR3 bases are TGCGCCAGCAGCTTGAAGAGTGCGGGGCAGCGGTTCGAGGGTACGCAGTATTTT.

This clonotype was seen at least ten times. The chain employs TRBV9 and TRBJ2-2; D is unresolved. The CDR3 runs to 14 residues. V was trimmed by 0 bases and J by 2 bases, leaving 5 bases between them. Germline lookup yields CDR1 SGDLS and CDR2 YYNGEE. For the CDR3, the DNA is TGTGCCAGCAGCGTAGTATTAAACACCGGGGAGCTGTTTTTT. Protein: CASSVVLNTGELFF.

The chain joins TRBV20-1 to TRBJ2-2, with D maybe TRBD2 (5 bases). V gave up 1 base and J gave up 4 bases, with 13 bases separating them. Germline assignment: CDR1 DFQATT and CDR2 SNEGSKA (reference sequence). The CDR3 is made up of 15 amino acids. The CDR3 DNA follows: TGCAGTGCTAGAGGCGAGGGTTCCAGCACCGGGGAGCTGTTTTTT. Translating it yields CSARGEGSSTGELFF.

This chain uses TRBV19 with TRBJ2-1; 8 bases match TRBD2. This CDR3 comprises 15 residues. The germline V gene has CDR1 LNHDA and CDR2 SQIVND (reference sequence). Trimming took 4 bases from V and 6 from J; bases not matched to a gene: 8. Here the CDR3 reads CASSTLGGAGNEQFF. CDR3 nucleotide sequence: TGTGCCAGTAGTACCCTCGGGGGGGCCGGCAATGAGCAGTTCTTC. The whole variable domain, filled in from reference TRBV19 and TRBJ2-1, reads DGGITQSPKYLFRKEGQNVTLSCEQNLNHDAMYWYRQDPGQGLRLIYYSQIVNDFQKGDIAEGYSVSREKKESFPLTVTSAQKNPTAFYLCASSTLGGAGNEQFFGPGTRLTVL.

This clonotype appeared a few times. The chain couples TRBV7-9 to TRBJ2-1; maybe TRBD1 (6 bases). Germline V gene sequence: CDR1 SEHNR, CDR2 FQNEAQ (reference sequence). CDR3 length equals 16 residues. Trimming pared 7 bases from V and 8 bases from J, leaving 24 bases between. CDR3 nucleotides: TGTGCCAGCACTCCGAAAGGGACACCGCGACCTGATGAGCAGTTCTTC. It encodes CASTPKGTPRPDEQFF.

The chain carries TRBV6-2 or TRBV6-3 and TRBJ2-1, with no clear D. CDR1 and CDR2 from the germline V gene are MNHEY and SVGEGT. The CDR3 has 14 amino acids. V shed 7 bases and J shed 0 bases, with 10 bases lying between them. The CDR3 DNA reads as TGTGCCAGCAATGGTCTGCTCTCCTACAATGAGCAGTTCTTC. It is translated as CASNGLLSYNEQFF.

The J gene is TRBJ1-4, the V gene TRBV20-1; D ambiguous. This CDR3 contains 14 residues. Germline CDR1 reads DFQATT; CDR2 reads SNEGSKA (reference sequence). Between the trimmed V and J ends, which lost 2 bases and 0 bases, there was a span of 7 bases. The CDR3 DNA reads TGCAGTGCTAGACCAGCTGCAACTAATGAAAAACTGTTTTTT. It translates to CSARPAATNEKLFF.

The chain joins TRBV15 to TRBJ2-7; 7 positions match TRBD2. CDR1 and CDR2 (germline): LNHNV, YYDKDF (reference sequence). This CDR3 comprises 15 residues. The V and J ends lost 0 bases and 3 bases, in that order; junction bases with no gene match: 5. The DNA of the CDR3 is TGTGCCACCAGCAGAGATTTGAAGCGGGGCTACGAGCAGTACTTC. Protein product: CATSRDLKRGYEQYF.

This chain joins TRBV6-6 and TRBJ1-3; 7 bases are a match to TRBD1. V lost 6 bases, J lost 4 bases, and 3 bases stayed unmatched. Germline V gene sequence: CDR1 MNHNY, CDR2 SVGAGI (reference sequence). The CDR3 length is 13 residues. The CDR3 DNA sequence: TGTGCCAGCAGGCGGGACAGCGGAAACACCATATATTTT. This codes for CASRRDSGNTIYF.

This clonotype was recorded a few times. The chain has TRBV4-3 and TRBJ2-3; D is perhaps TRBD1 (6 bases). V dropped 0 bases and J dropped 5 bases, with 12 bases sitting between them. The germline gives CDR1 LGHNA, CDR2 YSLEER. This CDR3 is 15 amino acids long. This CDR3 is CASSQERTAGDTQYF. Here the CDR3 DNA reads TGCGCCAGCAGCCAAGAGAGGACAGCTGGAGATACGCAGTATTTT.